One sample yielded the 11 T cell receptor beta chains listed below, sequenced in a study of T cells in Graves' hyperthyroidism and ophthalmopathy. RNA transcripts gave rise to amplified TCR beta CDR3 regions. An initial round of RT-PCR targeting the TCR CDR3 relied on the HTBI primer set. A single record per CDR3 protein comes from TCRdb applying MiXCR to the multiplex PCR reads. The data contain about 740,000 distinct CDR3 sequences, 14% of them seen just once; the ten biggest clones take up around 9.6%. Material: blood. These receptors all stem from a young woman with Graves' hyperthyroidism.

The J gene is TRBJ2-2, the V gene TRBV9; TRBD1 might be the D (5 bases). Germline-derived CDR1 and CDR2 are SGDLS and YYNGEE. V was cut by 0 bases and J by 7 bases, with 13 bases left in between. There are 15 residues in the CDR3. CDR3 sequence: CASSVEGQYSGELFF. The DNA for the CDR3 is TGTGCCAGCAGCGTAGAGGGGCAATACAGCGGGGAGCTGTTTTTT.

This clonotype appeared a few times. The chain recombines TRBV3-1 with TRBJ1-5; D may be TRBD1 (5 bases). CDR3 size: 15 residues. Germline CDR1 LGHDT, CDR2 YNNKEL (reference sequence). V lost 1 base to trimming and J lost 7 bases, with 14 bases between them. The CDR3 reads CASSQGQGSGQPQHF. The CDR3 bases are TGTGCCAGCAGCCAAGGTCAGGGTTCAGGCCAGCCCCAGCATTTT.

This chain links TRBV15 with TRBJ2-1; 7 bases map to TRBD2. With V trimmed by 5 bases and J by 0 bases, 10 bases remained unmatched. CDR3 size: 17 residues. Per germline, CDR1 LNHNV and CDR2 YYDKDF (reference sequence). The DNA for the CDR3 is TGTGCCACCAGCGTCCCGGGGAGGGGAAGCTCCTACAATGAGCAGTTCTTC. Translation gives CATSVPGRGSSYNEQFF. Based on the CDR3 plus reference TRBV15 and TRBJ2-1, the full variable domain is DAMVIQNPRYQVTQFGKPVTLSCSQTLNHNVMYWYQQKSSQAPKLLFHYYDKDFNNEADTPDNFQSRRPNTSFCFLDIRSPGLGDTAMYLCATSVPGRGSSYNEQFFGPGTRLTVL.

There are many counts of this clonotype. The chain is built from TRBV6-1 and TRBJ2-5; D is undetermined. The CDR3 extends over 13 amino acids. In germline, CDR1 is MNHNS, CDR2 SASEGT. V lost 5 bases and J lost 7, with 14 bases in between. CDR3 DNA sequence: TGTGCCAGCAGTACGCCGACCAAGGGGACCCAGTACTTC. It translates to CASSTPTKGTQYF.

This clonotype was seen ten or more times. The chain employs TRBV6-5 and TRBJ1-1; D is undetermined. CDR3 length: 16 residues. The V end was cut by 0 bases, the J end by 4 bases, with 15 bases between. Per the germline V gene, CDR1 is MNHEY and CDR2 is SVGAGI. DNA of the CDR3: TGTGCCAGCAGTTACTCGATCCCGGGCGGGAGCACTGAAGCTTTCTTT. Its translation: CASSYSIPGGSTEAFF.

The CDR3 DNA reads as TGTGCCAGCAGCTTATGGACCTATAGCAATCAGCCCCAGCATTTT. It codes for CASSLWTYSNQPQHF. The J gene is TRBJ1-5, the V gene TRBV7-2; D gene ambiguous. The CDR3 is 15 amino acids. Germline assignment: CDR1 SGHTA and CDR2 FQGNSA. Trimming shortened V by 2 bases and J by 0 bases, and 8 bases separated the two germline ends.

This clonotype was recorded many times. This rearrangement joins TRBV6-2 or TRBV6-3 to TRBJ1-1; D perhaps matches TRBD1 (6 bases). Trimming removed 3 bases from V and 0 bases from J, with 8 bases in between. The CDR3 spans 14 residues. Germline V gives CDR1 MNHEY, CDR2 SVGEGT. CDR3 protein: CASSYTGMNTEAFF. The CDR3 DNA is TGTGCCAGCAGTTATACAGGGATGAACACTGAAGCTTTCTTT.

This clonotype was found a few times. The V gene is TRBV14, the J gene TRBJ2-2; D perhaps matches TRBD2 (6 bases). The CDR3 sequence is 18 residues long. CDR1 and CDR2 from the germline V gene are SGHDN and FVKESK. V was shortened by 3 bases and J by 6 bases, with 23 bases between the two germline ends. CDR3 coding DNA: TGTGCCAGCAGCCACATTGCTTTCCAGACTAGAAGTTCCGGGGAGCTGTTTTTT. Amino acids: CASSHIAFQTRSSGELFF.

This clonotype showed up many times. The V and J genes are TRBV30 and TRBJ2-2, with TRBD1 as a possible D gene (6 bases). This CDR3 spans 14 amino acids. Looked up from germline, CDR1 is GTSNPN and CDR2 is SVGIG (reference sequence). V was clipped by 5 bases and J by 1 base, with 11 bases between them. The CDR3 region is CAWSGTRNTGELFF. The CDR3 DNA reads TGTGCCTGGTCCGGGACAAGGAACACCGGGGAGCTGTTTTTT.

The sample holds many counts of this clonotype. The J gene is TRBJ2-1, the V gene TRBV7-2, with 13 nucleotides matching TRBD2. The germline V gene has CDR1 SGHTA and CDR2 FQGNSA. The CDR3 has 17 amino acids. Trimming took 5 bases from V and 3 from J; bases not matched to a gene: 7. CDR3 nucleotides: TGTGCCAGCAGCCCTAGTGGGACTAGCGGGATCTACAATGAGCAGTTCTTC. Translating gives CASSPSGTSGIYNEQFF.

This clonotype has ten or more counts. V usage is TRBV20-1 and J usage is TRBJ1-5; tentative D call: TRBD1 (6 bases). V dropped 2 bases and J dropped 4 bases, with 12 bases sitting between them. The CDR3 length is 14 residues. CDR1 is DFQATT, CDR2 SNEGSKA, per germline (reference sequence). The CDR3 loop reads CSARFGGKNQPQHF. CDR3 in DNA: TGCAGTGCTAGATTCGGGGGCAAAAATCAGCCCCAGCATTTT.